This passage covers 17 T cell receptor beta chains from one sample sequenced in a study of blood T cell repertoires in COVID-19. Using immunoSEQ multiplex PCR, the repertoire was profiled, and TCRdb retains in-frame clones only, with some absent. The sample has approximately 290,000 clones, about nine tenths seen once. The material sequenced was peripheral blood. These receptors originate from a woman aged 30 to 39 with COVID-19, enrolled during active disease.

The V gene is TRBV10-3, the J gene TRBJ2-7; 8 bases agree with TRBD2. The CDR3 is made up of 17 amino acids. Trimming cost V 0 bases and J 2 bases; bases outside gene matches: 9. Looked up from germline, CDR1 is ENHRY and CDR2 is SYGVKD. The DNA of the CDR3 is TGTGCCATCAGTGAGTCCCCTCTGGCGGGGGGTGCCTACGAGCAGTACTTC. It yields the protein CAISESPLAGGAYEQYF.

This rearrangement joins TRBV19 to TRBJ2-1, with D possibly matching TRBD1 (6 bases). CDR3 length: 15 residues. Trimming removed 10 bases at V and 2 bases at J, with 18 bases between. The V gene's germline CDR1 is LNHDA and CDR2 SQIVND (reference sequence). This CDR3 is CATRTDSGAYNEQFF. The CDR3 nucleotides are TGTGCCACCCGAACGGATTCAGGGGCCTACAATGAGCAGTTCTTC.

The chain recombines TRBV5-4 with TRBJ2-2; the D is unclear. The CDR3 length is 16 residues. Germline loops: CDR1 SGHNT, CDR2 YYREEE (reference sequence). V lost 3 bases to trimming and J lost 2 bases, with 14 bases between them. In nucleotides, the CDR3 is TGTGCCAGCAGCTCGATACGAGGTGCCAACACCGGGGAGCTGTTTTTT. Amino acids: CASSSIRGANTGELFF.

This chain connects TRBV4-1 to TRBJ1-5, with D unresolved. Germline lookup yields CDR1 MGHRA and CDR2 YSYEKL. The V end lost 0 bases, the J end lost 4 bases, and 16 bases lay between the germline ends. The CDR3 has 17 amino acids. The CDR3 loop is CASSQDLGSGVNQPQHF. The CDR3 region has the DNA TGCGCCAGCAGCCAAGATCTAGGGTCCGGGGTGAATCAGCCCCAGCATTTT.

The chain combines TRBV11-2 with TRBJ1-1; tentatively, D is TRBD1 (6 bases). Germline assignment: CDR1 SGHAT and CDR2 FQNNGV. With 4 bases removed from V and 11 bases from J, the gap between germline ends came to 23 bases. The CDR3 is 15 residues long. CDR3 residues: CASSSRGQGRLEAFF. CDR3 bases: TGTGCCAGCAGCTCCCGGGGCCAGGGGCGTCTGGAGGCTTTCTTT.

V and J are TRBV27 and TRBJ1-6; TRBD1 agrees at 7 bases. The CDR3 totals 17 residues. J lost 1 base, V lost 2 bases, and 5 bases had no gene match. From germline, CDR1 is MNHEY and CDR2 SMNVEV (reference sequence). CDR3 sequence (DNA): TGTGCCAGCAGTTTACGGGAGGGGGCGTCCTATAATTCACCCCTCCACTTT. Translated: CASSLREGASYNSPLHF.

The rearrangement joins TRBV19 to TRBJ1-5; a possible D gene is TRBD1 (5 bases). CDR3 length: 15 amino acids. Trimming took off 3 bases at V and 5 bases at J, with 14 bases between the two ends. From germline, CDR1 is LNHDA and CDR2 SQIVND (reference sequence). This chain's CDR3 is CASSIWQGPDQPQHF. The CDR3 nucleotides are TGTGCCAGTAGTATCTGGCAGGGCCCGGATCAGCCCCAGCATTTT.

This chain joins TRBV11-2 and TRBJ2-1, with D possibly being TRBD2 (5 bases). The CDR3 loop spans 14 amino acids. The V and J ends lost 5 bases and 4 bases respectively, with 12 bases between them. Germline CDR1 reads SGHAT; CDR2 reads FQNNGV. The CDR3 DNA sequence: TGTGCCAGCAGCCGGGCTACTAGGTACAATGAGCAGTTCTTC. Protein product: CASSRATRYNEQFF.

This clone turned up a few times. The chain couples TRBV11-2 to TRBJ2-7, with TRBD2 matching over 11 bases. V lost 3 bases, J lost 0 bases, and 13 bases stayed unmatched. CDR1 and CDR2 from the germline V gene are SGHAT and FQNNGV. The CDR3 sequence is 19 residues long. The CDR3 nucleotides read TGTGCCAGCAGCTTTCGACGGGTAGCGGGGGGGATATACTCCTACGAGCAGTACTTC. Translation gives CASSFRRVAGGIYSYEQYF.

The rearrangement joins TRBV2 to TRBJ2-7; tentative D call: TRBD1 (5 bases). With 6 bases removed from V and 6 bases from J, the gap between germline ends came to 15 bases. Germline CDR1 is SNHLY and CDR2 is FYNNEI. The length of the CDR3 is 13 residues. This CDR3 is CASRDLSQGEQYF. The CDR3 DNA is TGTGCCAGCAGAGACCTCAGCCAGGGCGAGCAGTACTTC.

The J gene is TRBJ1-1, the V gene TRBV6-5; the match to TRBD1 covers 7 bases. The V and J ends lost 0 bases and 5 bases, in that order; junction bases with no gene match: 9. The CDR3 is made up of 16 amino acids. Germline V gene lookup returns CDR1 MNHEY and CDR2 SVGAGI. The CDR3 DNA is TGTGCCAGCAGTTACTCAGGGACAGCTTTATTGACTGAAGCTTTCTTT. As protein: CASSYSGTALLTEAFF.

This sequence joins TRBV5-5 and TRBJ2-2, with 11 nucleotides matching TRBD1. V lost 3 bases, J lost 6 bases, and 13 bases stayed unmatched. The CDR3 has 18 residues. Germline CDR1 reads SGHKS; CDR2 reads YYEKEE (reference sequence). The chain's CDR3 is CASSSSYSGQGASGELFF. The CDR3 DNA follows: TGTGCCAGCAGCTCCTCATACTCAGGACAGGGGGCCTCCGGGGAGCTGTTTTTT.

The chain links TRBV18 to TRBJ1-4, with 8 bases fitting TRBD1. Germline lookup yields CDR1 KGHSH and CDR2 LQKENI. V was pared by 0 bases and J by 8 bases, with 8 bases of the junction left unmatched. The CDR3 covers 16 residues. The CDR3 nucleotides are TGTGCCAGCTCACCACCATTCCAGGGGGCGTGGGAAAAACTGTTTTTT. It yields the protein CASSPPFQGAWEKLFF. The full variable domain, in which reference TRBV18 and TRBJ1-4 provide the parts outside the CDR3, is NAGVMQNPRHLVRRRGQEARLRCSPMKGHSHVYWYRQLPEEGLKFMVYLQKENIIDESGMPKERFSAEFPKEGPSILRIQQVVRGDSAAYFCASSPPFQGAWEKLFFGSGTQLSVL.

The chain employs TRBV4-1 and TRBJ1-2, with unresolved D. Germline V gene data show CDR1 as MGHRA and CDR2 as YSYEKL. The CDR3 loop spans 15 amino acids. Trimming stripped 1 base from V and 5 bases from J, with 14 bases between. The CDR3 bases are TGCGCCAGCAGCCAAGGACCGATCCGGGGATATGGCTACACCTTC. It yields the protein CASSQGPIRGYGYTF.

V usage is TRBV2 and J usage is TRBJ2-2, with TRBD1 matching 11 bases. V shed 5 bases and J 7 bases; nucleotides not matched to a gene: 6. The CDR3 length is 15 residues. CDR1 SNHLY and CDR2 FYNNEI come from the germline V gene. CDR3 DNA sequence: TGTGCCAGCAGTTTAACCGGGACAGGGGGCGGGGAGCTGTTTTTT. Amino acid sequence: CASSLTGTGGGELFF.

The V and J genes are TRBV13 and TRBJ2-3; 10 bases line up with TRBD2. Germline V CDR1 and CDR2: PRHDT, FYEKMQ (reference sequence). The CDR3 is 15 amino acids. Trimming removed 4 bases from V and 4 bases from J; junction bases left unmatched: 5. CDR3 nucleotides: TGTGCCAGCAGCTCGACTAGCGGGTGGTCAGATACGCAGTATTTT. It is translated as CASSSTSGWSDTQYF. The full variable domain, in which reference TRBV13 and TRBJ2-3 provide the parts outside the CDR3, is AAGVIQSPRHLIKEKRETATLKCYPIPRHDTVYWYQQGPGQDPQFLISFYEKMQSDKGSIPDRFSAQQFSDYHSELNMSSLELGDSALYFCASSSTSGWSDTQYFGPGTRLTVL.

This rearrangement joins TRBV3-1 (or the pseudogene TRBV3-2) to TRBJ1-2; D might be TRBD1 (6 bases). Germline V CDR1 and CDR2: LGHDT, YNNKEL (reference sequence). This CDR3 has 15 amino acids. V was pared by 3 bases and J by 4 bases, with 15 bases between. In nucleotides, the CDR3 is TGTGCCAGCAGCCAGAATCAGGGGTGGGGCTATGGCTACACCTTC. Its protein product is CASSQNQGWGYGYTF.